This entry concerns a single T cell receptor beta chain. As originally analysed: The assay estimated nucleated cells by amplifying reference gene primers. Assay used: immunoSEQ multiplex PCR; TCRdb lists only in-frame clones, some missing. D and trimming were read from the DNA, whereas the V and J calls and clone size are those reported in that table. The table shows fewer than 250,000 clones, with roughly four fifths occurring only once. This entry belongs to a study of blood T cell repertoires in COVID-19. Study-level information: Samples taken during acute and convalescent COVID-19 were collected in the United States, Italy and Spain. Sample material is recorded as cDNA or gDNA derived from T cells, B-cell-depleted T cells, or PBMCs.

This CDR3 region has 16 residues. CDR1 is LGHNA, CDR2 YSLEER, per germline. Between the trimmed V and J ends, which lost 4 bases and 0 bases, there was a span of 15 bases. The chain carries TRBV4-3 and TRBJ1-2, with D perhaps TRBD1 (5 bases). The TCR was taken from a woman aged 70-85 years with acute or convalescent COVID-19. Sequenced input: peripheral blood. This CDR3 reads CASSRQGGRANYGYTF. The CDR3 nucleotides read TGCGCCAGCAGCCGCCAGGGTGGCAGGGCTAACTATGGCTACACCTTC.